These 20 T cell receptor beta chains share one sample of origin, sequenced in a study of cytomegalovirus exposure and HLA in healthy donors. The PCR made use of 60 Vbeta and 13 Jbeta primers. The table came from immunoSEQ multiplex PCR; TCRdb's copy has only in-frame clones and leaves some out. Seen here are more than 200,000 clones, 65% to 90% observed once, and the top ten hold 1.2% to 1.5%. Sequencing was done on a sample of PBMCs. These receptors all come from a girl between 10 and 17 years old in good health and CMV-seronegative.

The gene calls are TRBV19 and TRBJ1-6, with a weak D call TRBD1 (6 bases). This CDR3 region has 15 residues. V gave up 3 bases and J gave up 9 bases, with 15 bases separating them. Per germline, CDR1 LNHDA and CDR2 SQIVND (reference sequence). CDR3 nucleotides: TGTGCCAGTAGTATGTCCCAGGGGAGCGCTTCACCCCTCCACTTT. Its protein is CASSMSQGSASPLHF. Together with reference TRBV19 and TRBJ1-6, the CDR3 gives the full variable domain: DGGITQSPKYLFRKEGQNVTLSCEQNLNHDAMYWYRQDPGQGLRLIYYSQIVNDFQKGDIAEGYSVSREKKESFPLTVTSAQKNPTAFYLCASSMSQGSASPLHFGNGTRLTVT.

The chain joins TRBV30 to TRBJ2-3, with 7 positions matching TRBD2. V lost 2 bases to trimming and J lost 3 bases; unmatched junction nucleotides: 11. The germline CDR1 and CDR2 sequences are GTSNPN and SVGIG (reference sequence). The CDR3 consists of 16 residues. The CDR3 region has the DNA TGTGCCTGGAGTATCGCATATGGACTAGGGACAGATACGCAGTATTTT. Amino acid sequence: CAWSIAYGLGTDTQYF.

V gene TRBV27 combines with J gene TRBJ2-2; possible D gene TRBD2, 5 bases. The length of the CDR3 is 17 residues. The germline gives CDR1 MNHEY, CDR2 SMNVEV (reference sequence). Trimming removed 3 bases at V and 2 bases at J, with 16 bases between. DNA of the CDR3: TGTGCCAGCAGTTTGGGCGGACTTATTACAAACACCGGGGAGCTGTTTTTT. As protein: CASSLGGLITNTGELFF.

The V gene is TRBV2, the J gene TRBJ2-3, with 9 bases lining up with TRBD2. Trimming removed 8 bases from V and 2 bases from J; junction bases left unmatched: 11. Germline CDR1 is SNHLY and CDR2 is FYNNEI. The CDR3 extends over 16 amino acids. The CDR3 bases are TGTGCCAGCGGTCGGAAACTAGCGGGCTTCACAGATACGCAGTATTTT. Encoded protein: CASGRKLAGFTDTQYF. Full variable domain (missing parts from reference TRBV2 and TRBJ2-3): EPEVTQTPSHQVTQMGQEVILRCVPISNHLYFYWYRQILGQKVEFLVSFYNNEISEKSEIFDDQFSVERPDGSNFTLKIRSTKLEDSAMYFCASGRKLAGFTDTQYFGPGTRLTVL.

This sequence joins TRBV5-4 and TRBJ1-2, with 9 bases lining up with TRBD1. V lost 4 bases to trimming and J lost 6 bases; unmatched junction nucleotides: 19. CDR3 size: 18 residues. The germline V gene has CDR1 SGHNT and CDR2 YYREEE (reference sequence). Written as DNA, the CDR3 is TGTGCCAGCAGCCCCCGCACATCCGGGACAGGGATTCCCCATGGCTACACCTTC. It codes for CASSPRTSGTGIPHGYTF. The complete variable domain, with remaining parts taken from reference TRBV5-4 and TRBJ1-2, reads ETGVTQSPTHLIKTRGQQVTLRCSSQSGHNTVSWYQQALGQGPQFIFQYYREEENGRGNFPPRFSGLQFPNYSSELNVNALELDDSALYLCASSPRTSGTGIPHGYTFGSGTRLTVV.

The CDR3 region has the DNA TGTGCCACGACAGTGAACACTGAAGCTTTCTTT. The encoded protein is CATTVNTEAFF. This chain links TRBV19 with TRBJ1-1; tentative D call: TRBD1 (5 bases). CDR1 LNHDA and CDR2 SQIVND come from the germline V gene (reference sequence). V lost 10 bases and J 0 bases, leaving 6 bases between the germline ends. The CDR3 runs 11 residues.

This clone was seen more than once but under ten times. This sequence joins TRBV5-6 and TRBJ1-1; maybe TRBD1 (6 bases). Trimming took 3 bases from V and 1 from J, leaving 13 bases between them. The CDR3 runs 15 residues. CDR1 and CDR2 (germline): SGHDT, YYEEEE. The CDR3 region is CASSSPRGTNTEAFF. CDR3 DNA: TGTGCCAGCAGCTCACCCAGGGGTACGAACACTGAAGCTTTCTTT.

About this clone: This same CDR3 is encoded by further DNA sequences in the sample. J is TRBJ1-1 and V is TRBV7-3; the D gene is possibly TRBD1 (5 bases). The length of the CDR3 is 13 residues. In germline, CDR1 is SGHTA, CDR2 FQGTGA. Trimming took off 8 bases at V and 0 bases at J, with 10 bases between the two ends. The CDR3 here is CASSPGMNTEAFF. CDR3 sequence (DNA): TGTGCCAGCTCGCCAGGGATGAACACTGAAGCTTTCTTT.

V usage is TRBV5-5 and J usage is TRBJ2-3; possible D gene TRBD1, 6 bases. V lost 4 bases to trimming and J lost 2 bases, with 17 bases between them. The CDR3 spans 16 residues. CDR1 SGHKS and CDR2 YYEKEE come from the germline V gene (reference sequence). In DNA, the CDR3 is TGTGCCAGCAGCCCACCCCGAACAGGGATCACAGATACGCAGTATTTT. Translated: CASSPPRTGITDTQYF.

Written as DNA, the CDR3 is TGTGCAAGTCGCTTAAGGCGGGAGCATTACAATGAGCAGTTCTTC. Protein sequence: CASRLRREHYNEQFF. The rearrangement links TRBV12-2 to TRBJ2-1; no check of the table's D call, TRBD2, against the DNA was made. TRBV12-2 corresponds to a pseudogene. The CDR3 covers 15 residues.

The genes are TRBV27 and TRBJ2-3; D call uncertain. The CDR3 covers 15 residues. V was cut by 1 base and J by 5 bases, with 13 bases left in between. The germline V gene encodes CDR1 MNHEY and CDR2 SMNVEV (reference sequence). The CDR3 DNA reads TGTGCCAGCAGTTTATTTGGGCAGGCCCAAGATACGCAGTATTTT. Protein product: CASSLFGQAQDTQYF.

This clone was observed once. The identical CDR3 is also encoded by other nucleotide sequences in the sample. The rearrangement uses TRBV21-1 and TRBJ2-1; TRBD1 was called by the table and not checked on the DNA. TRBV21-1 corresponds to a pseudogene. The CDR3 is 14 amino acids. The CDR3 sequence is CASSKEGQTHEQFF. The CDR3 coding sequence is TGTGCCAGCAGCAAAGAGGGGCAGACTCATGAGCAGTTCTTC.

This clone was counted only a few times. The CDR3 loop reads CASSPAGGYEQYF. The DNA for the CDR3 is TGTGCCAGCAGCCCGGCGGGGGGCTACGAGCAGTACTTC. This chain connects TRBV7-3 to TRBJ2-7; the match to TRBD2 covers 8 bases. Germline assignment: CDR1 SGHTA and CDR2 FQGTGA. The V and J ends lost 5 bases and 3 bases, in that order; junction bases with no gene match: 3. CDR3 length: 13 residues.

The chain combines TRBV5-8 with TRBJ2-1, with D maybe TRBD2 (5 bases). This CDR3 has 17 residues. Germline lookup yields CDR1 SGHTS and CDR2 YDEGEE. Trimming left V 1 base short and J 0 bases short, with 14 bases between. The CDR3 DNA follows: TGTGCCAGCAGCTTGAGACTAATTAGCGACTCCTACAATGAGCAGTTCTTC. Encoded protein: CASSLRLISDSYNEQFF.

The V gene is TRBV19, the J gene TRBJ2-1; perhaps TRBD2 as D (6 bases). Between the trimmed V and J ends, which lost 3 bases and 2 bases, there was a span of 14 bases. Germline CDR1 is LNHDA and CDR2 is SQIVND (reference sequence). This CDR3 region has 16 residues. The CDR3, as DNA: TGTGCCAGTAGTATCAGTAGGCGGGGTGCCTACAATGAGCAGTTCTTC. This codes for CASSISRRGAYNEQFF.

This chain connects TRBV28 to TRBJ1-1, with D hard to call. CDR1 is MDHEN, CDR2 SYDVKM, per germline. CDR3 length: 12 amino acids. V was shortened by 6 bases and J by 8 bases, with 13 bases between the two germline ends. DNA of the CDR3: TGTGCCAGCAGCCCCCATACAGTGGAAGCTTTCTTT. Translating gives CASSPHTVEAFF.

V and J are TRBV7-2 and TRBJ2-2; 8 nucleotides align to TRBD1. Per germline, CDR1 SGHTA and CDR2 FQGNSA. Germline trimming cut 6 bases from V and 2 bases from J; bases unmatched to any gene: 8. The CDR3 runs to 16 residues. Here the CDR3 DNA reads TGTGCCAGCAGGAAAACAGGGGGGTACAACACCGGGGAGCTGTTTTTT. As protein: CASRKTGGYNTGELFF. The full variable domain, in which reference TRBV7-2 and TRBJ2-2 provide the parts outside the CDR3, is GAGVSQSPSNKVTEKGKDVELRCDPISGHTALYWYRQSLGQGLEFLIYFQGNSAPDKSGLPSDRFSAERTGGSVSTLTIQRTQQEDSAVYLCASRKTGGYNTGELFFGEGSRLTVL.

This chain links TRBV5-1 with TRBJ2-7; D not resolved. The CDR3 length is 12 residues. V shed 2 bases and J shed 6 bases, with 9 bases lying between them. Per germline, CDR1 SGHRS and CDR2 YFSETQ. The CDR3 nucleotides are TGCGCCAGCAGCTTCCCGACGGGCGAGCAGTACTTC. It is translated as CASSFPTGEQYF.

The chain joins TRBV7-9 to TRBJ2-3; D is possibly TRBD1 (7 bases). Trimming cost V 4 bases and J 2 bases, with 13 bases left between them. There are 15 residues in the CDR3. CDR1 and CDR2 (germline): SEHNR, FQNEAQ (reference sequence). The CDR3 region has the DNA TGTGCCAGCAGCTCAGGAGGGACAGTCACAGATACGCAGTATTTT. Translating gives CASSSGGTVTDTQYF.

The gene calls are TRBV18 and TRBJ2-5, with 8 bases that match TRBD1. V gave up 3 bases and J gave up 5 bases; unmatched junction bases: 5. The CDR3 has 14 residues. The germline V gene encodes CDR1 KGHSH and CDR2 LQKENI. The CDR3 region is CASSPGRGRETQYF. CDR3 DNA: TGTGCCAGCTCACCCGGCAGGGGGCGGGAGACCCAGTACTTC. Supplemented by reference TRBV18 and TRBJ2-5, the full variable domain reads NAGVMQNPRHLVRRRGQEARLRCSPMKGHSHVYWYRQLPEEGLKFMVYLQKENIIDESGMPKERFSAEFPKEGPSILRIQQVVRGDSAAYFCASSPGRGRETQYFGPGTRLLVL.